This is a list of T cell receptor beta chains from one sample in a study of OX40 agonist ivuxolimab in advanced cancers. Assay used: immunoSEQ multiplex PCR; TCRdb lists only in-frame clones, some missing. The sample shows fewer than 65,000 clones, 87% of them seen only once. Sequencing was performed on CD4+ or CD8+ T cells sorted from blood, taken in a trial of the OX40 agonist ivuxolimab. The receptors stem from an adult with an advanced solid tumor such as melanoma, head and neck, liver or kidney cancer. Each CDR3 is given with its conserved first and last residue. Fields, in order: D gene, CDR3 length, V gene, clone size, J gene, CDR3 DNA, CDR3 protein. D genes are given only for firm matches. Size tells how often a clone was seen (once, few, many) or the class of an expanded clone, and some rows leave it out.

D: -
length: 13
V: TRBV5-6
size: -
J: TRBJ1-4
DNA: TGTGCCAGCAGCTTGGAAGGCGATGAAAAACTGTTTTTT
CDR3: CASSLEGDEKLFF

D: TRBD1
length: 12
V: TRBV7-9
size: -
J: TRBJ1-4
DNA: TGTGCCAGCAGCTCACGACAGGGAGAACTGTTTTTT
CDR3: CASSSRQGELFF

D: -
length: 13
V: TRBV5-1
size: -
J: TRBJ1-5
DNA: TGCGCCAGCAGCTTGGCCTGGGATCAGCCCCAGCATTTT
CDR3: CASSLAWDQPQHF

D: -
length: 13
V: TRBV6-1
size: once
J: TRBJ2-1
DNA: TGTGCCACAGGAGGCGTCAGCCACAATGAGCAGTTCTTC
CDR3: CATGGVSHNEQFF

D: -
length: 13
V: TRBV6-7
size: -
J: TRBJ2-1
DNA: TGTGCCAGCAGTGACCGGGGCTCCAATGAGCAGTTCTTC
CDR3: CASSDRGSNEQFF

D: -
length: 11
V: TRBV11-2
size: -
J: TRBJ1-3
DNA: TGTGCCAGCAGCTTAGATGGGGCCATATATTTT
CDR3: CASSLDGAIYF

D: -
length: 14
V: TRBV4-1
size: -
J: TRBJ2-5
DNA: TGCGCCAGCAGCCAAGAACCGGGACGAGAGACCCAGTACTTC
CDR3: CASSQEPGRETQYF

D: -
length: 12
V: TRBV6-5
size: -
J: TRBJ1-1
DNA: TGTGCCAGCAGTTACGTAGGCGGAAAAGCTTTCTTT
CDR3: CASSYVGGKAFF

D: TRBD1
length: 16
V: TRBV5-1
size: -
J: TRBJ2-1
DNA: TGCGCCAGCAGCTTGGGAACAGGGGGCGCCACCAATGAGCAGTTCTTC
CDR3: CASSLGTGGATNEQFF

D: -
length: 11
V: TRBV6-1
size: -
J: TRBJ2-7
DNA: TGTGCCAGCAGTGTGGATACCGAGCAGTACTTC
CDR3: CASSVDTEQYF

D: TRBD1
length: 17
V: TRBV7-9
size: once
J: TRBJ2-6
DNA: TGTGCCAGCAGCCAACGACAGGGTCAGGGCGGGGCCAACGTCCTGACTTTC
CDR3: CASSQRQGQGGANVLTF

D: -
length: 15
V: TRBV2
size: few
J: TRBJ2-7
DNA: TGTGCCAGCACAACTCGGGCGGGGACGGGGAACGAGCAGTACTTC
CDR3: CASTTRAGTGNEQYF

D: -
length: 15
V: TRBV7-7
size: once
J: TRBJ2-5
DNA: TGTGCTAGCAGCCGCTTTGGGTCCGAGGGAGAGACCCAGTACTTC
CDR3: CASSRFGSEGETQYF